Listed here are 28 T cell receptor beta chains from one sample, sequenced in a study of T cells after posttransplantation cyclophosphamide. Clones were sequenced by immunoSEQ multiplex PCR, and TCRdb holds only the in-frame ones, with some missing. Listed for the sample are about 30,000 clones, none seen a single time. The sequencing sample was made of PBMCs. Receptor source: a woman in her sixties or seventies in good health, CMV-negative, and a related stem cell transplant donor.

This clone was observed a few times. The chain uses TRBV5-1 and TRBJ2-7; 8 bases map to TRBD2. The trim removed 4 bases at V and 2 bases at J, leaving 11 bases unmatched. CDR1 SGHRS and CDR2 YFSETQ come from the germline V gene. CDR3 length: 16 amino acids. The CDR3 protein is CASSQQPAGGTYEQYF. The CDR3 DNA sequence: TGCGCCAGCAGCCAGCAGCCGGCGGGGGGTACCTACGAGCAGTACTTC.

This clone was counted at least ten times. V is TRBV5-4 and J is TRBJ1-6, with D uncertain. The V and J ends lost 3 bases and 7 bases respectively, with 5 bases between them. This CDR3 comprises 12 residues. Germline V gives CDR1 SGHNT, CDR2 YYREEE (reference sequence). CDR3 nucleotide sequence: TGTGCCAGCAGCTGGGCGAATTCACCCCTCCACTTT. Translation: CASSWANSPLHF.

The chain employs TRBV7-3 and TRBJ2-3; 9 positions match TRBD1. This CDR3 has 15 amino acids. Germline V gene lookup returns CDR1 SGHTA and CDR2 FQGTGA. J was trimmed by 1 base and V by 5 bases; bases with no gene match: 4. For the CDR3, the DNA is TGTGCCAGCAGCACGAGGACAGGGGGCACAGATACGCAGTATTTT. It specifies CASSTRTGGTDTQYF.

This clone appeared many times. The V gene is TRBV5-1, the J gene TRBJ1-1; D unresolved. The CDR3 consists of 15 residues. Trimming left V 1 base short and J 3 bases short, with 13 bases between. CDR1 is SGHRS, CDR2 YFSETQ, per germline. The CDR3 DNA reads TGCGCCAGCAGCTTGTGGGCGAGCACTTACACTGAAGCTTTCTTT. Translation: CASSLWASTYTEAFF.

The sample holds many counts of this clone. The chain carries TRBV6-2 or TRBV6-3 and TRBJ2-2, with D possibly called TRBD1 or TRBD2 (5 bases each). CDR1 MNHEY and CDR2 SVGEGT come from the germline V gene. The CDR3 is 14 residues long. V was clipped by 7 bases and J by 5 bases, with 14 bases between them. Here the CDR3 reads CASMRRGVTGELFF. DNA of the CDR3: TGTGCCAGCATGCGACGAGGGGTTACCGGGGAGCTGTTTTTT.

The J gene is TRBJ2-3, the V gene TRBV6-1; D is undetermined. Per germline, CDR1 MNHNS and CDR2 SASEGT. V dropped 7 bases and J dropped 2 bases, with 13 bases sitting between them. The CDR3 has 14 amino acids. Here the CDR3 DNA reads TGTGCCAGCAAAAGAGGTTCCCACACAGATACGCAGTATTTT. Amino acid sequence: CASKRGSHTDTQYF.

This clone showed up many times. CDR3 nucleotide sequence: TGTGCCAGCAGTTCGGACTATTACACCGGGGAGCTGTTTTTT. Translation: CASSSDYYTGELFF. V is TRBV6-2 or TRBV6-3 and J is TRBJ2-2, with D maybe TRBD2 (6 bases). Between the trimmed V and J ends, which lost 4 bases and 3 bases, there was a span of 9 bases. Germline lookup yields CDR1 MNHEY and CDR2 SVGEGT. The CDR3 consists of 14 residues.

This clone has just a few counts. CDR3 sequence: CAWSPTNGQPQHF. The CDR3 DNA is TGTGCCTGGAGTCCCACAAATGGCCAGCCCCAGCATTTT. The chain employs TRBV30 and TRBJ1-5; unclear D gene. CDR3 size: 13 residues. Germline V gene data show CDR1 as GTSNPN and CDR2 as SVGIG (reference sequence). V dropped 2 bases and J dropped 7 bases, with 12 bases sitting between them.

This clone appeared many times. The chain has TRBV29-1 and TRBJ1-1; maybe TRBD1 (5 bases). V was trimmed by 3 bases and J by 11 bases, leaving 13 bases between them. CDR3 length: 11 residues. Germline lookup yields CDR1 SQVTM and CDR2 ANQGSEA. The CDR3 nucleotides read TGCAGCGTTGAGAGGACAATCGACGCTTTCTTT. As protein: CSVERTIDAFF.

This clone has ten or more counts. The chain joins TRBV5-4 to TRBJ1-1; tentative D call: TRBD1 (6 bases). The CDR3 spans 14 residues. Germline V gene lookup returns CDR1 SGHNT and CDR2 YYREEE (reference sequence). The germline V and J ends were trimmed by 3 bases and 3 bases, with 12 bases remaining between them. The CDR3 nucleotides read TGTGCCAGCAGCTCCAGGGGCAGGGACACTGAAGCTTTCTTT. Protein sequence: CASSSRGRDTEAFF.

This clone was recorded many times. The CDR3 nucleotides read TGTGCCAGCTCCGGGGCTAACTATGGCTACACCTTC. Amino acid sequence: CASSGANYGYTF. The V and J genes are TRBV12-3 or TRBV12-4 and TRBJ1-2; D is unclear. Trimming shortened V by 8 bases and J by 0 bases, and 7 bases separated the two germline ends. The CDR3 is made up of 12 amino acids.

This clone was found a few times. This chain connects TRBV30 to TRBJ2-7, with TRBD2 as a possible D gene (7 bases). Trimming took 4 bases from V and 1 from J, leaving 17 bases between them. The CDR3 covers 15 residues. The germline CDR1 and CDR2 sequences are GTSNPN and SVGIG (reference sequence). The DNA for the CDR3 is TGTGCCTGGACCTTCGGGGCGGGGGCTTCCTACGAGCAGTACTTC. It is translated as CAWTFGAGASYEQYF.

This clone was recorded at least ten times. V and J are TRBV24-1 and TRBJ2-1; TRBD2 agrees at 11 bases. V gave up 3 bases and J gave up 2 bases; unmatched junction bases: 5. The CDR3 is 17 amino acids. Germline V gene lookup returns CDR1 KGHDR and CDR2 SFDVKD. The CDR3 DNA is TGTGCCACCAGTGATGCCGGGACTAGCGGAACCTACAATGAGCAGTTCTTC. Protein sequence: CATSDAGTSGTYNEQFF.

In its sample, this clone was seen a few times. The chain recombines TRBV5-1 with TRBJ2-4; 10 bases map to TRBD1. V shed 0 bases and J 12 bases; nucleotides not matched to a gene: 9. The CDR3 is 15 amino acids. Germline V gene sequence: CDR1 SGHRS, CDR2 YFSETQ. The CDR3 bases are TGCGCCAGCAGCTTGGGGACAGGGGGGGTAGCTGATCAGTACTTC. Translating gives CASSLGTGGVADQYF. The full variable domain, its missing parts supplied by reference TRBV5-1 and TRBJ2-4, is KAGVTQTPRYLIKTRGQQVTLSCSPISGHRSVSWYQQTPGQGLQFLFEYFSETQRNKGNFPGRFSGRQFSNSRSEMNVSTLELGDSALYLCASSLGTGGVADQYFGAGTRLSVL.

This clone is judged medium-sized (0.01 to 0.1%). The chain employs TRBV11-3 and TRBJ2-7, with 7 bases fitting TRBD1. There are 14 residues in the CDR3. In germline, CDR1 is SGHNT, CDR2 YENEEA. Unmatched junction bases numbered 14, after V lost 8 bases and J lost 7 bases. As DNA, the CDR3 is TGTGCCAGCTCAGCCCGTGACAGGGCCGGAGAGCAGTACTTC. It is translated as CASSARDRAGEQYF.

The V gene is TRBV2, the J gene TRBJ2-7; D is perhaps TRBD1 (5 bases). V lost 6 bases and J 0 bases, leaving 12 bases between the germline ends. Germline V gene sequence: CDR1 SNHLY, CDR2 FYNNEI. The CDR3 spans 14 residues. The CDR3 DNA sequence: TGTGCCAGCAGAAGACAGACAACCTCCTACGAGCAGTACTTC. Translating it yields CASRRQTTSYEQYF. Complete variable domain (other parts from reference TRBV2 and TRBJ2-7): EPEVTQTPSHQVTQMGQEVILRCVPISNHLYFYWYRQILGQKVEFLVSFYNNEISEKSEIFDDQFSVERPDGSNFTLKIRSTKLEDSAMYFCASRRQTTSYEQYFGPGTRLTVT.

This clone was recorded a few times. The V and J genes are TRBV4-1 and TRBJ2-2; D perhaps matches TRBD1 (6 bases). CDR3 size: 15 residues. Trimming cost V 1 base and J 6 bases, with 12 bases left between them. CDR1 MGHRA and CDR2 YSYEKL come from the germline V gene. DNA of the CDR3: TGCGCCAGCAGCCAAGCCGACAGGCTCTCCGGGGAGCTGTTTTTT. Protein sequence: CASSQADRLSGELFF.

The table lists this clone with many counts. The V call is TRBV6-5, the J call TRBJ2-7, with TRBD2 identical over 8 bases. The germline V gene has CDR1 MNHEY and CDR2 SVGAGI. The trim removed 6 bases at V and 4 bases at J, leaving 11 bases unmatched. CDR3 length equals 15 residues. CDR3 protein: CASRKSGRGNYEQYF. In nucleotides, the CDR3 is TGTGCCAGCAGAAAAAGCGGGAGAGGGAATTACGAGCAGTACTTC.

This clone has more than one count but fewer than ten. This sequence joins TRBV27 and TRBJ2-7; TRBD2 matches at 14 bases. CDR1 and CDR2 (germline): MNHEY, SMNVEV (reference sequence). The CDR3 is made up of 16 amino acids. V shed 2 bases, J shed 9 bases, and the junction held 9 bases outside the gene matches. In DNA form, the CDR3 reads TGTGCCAGCAGTTTAATTATGACTAGCGGGAGGGCCAGGCAGTACTTC. Translated, it gives CASSLIMTSGRARQYF.

This clone was observed many times. The V gene is TRBV2, the J gene TRBJ1-5, with 9 bases that match TRBD1. This CDR3 region has 13 residues. CDR1 and CDR2 (germline): SNHLY, FYNNEI. V shed 8 bases, J shed 6 bases, and the junction held 5 bases outside the gene matches. The DNA of the CDR3 is TGTGCCAGCTCGGGACAGGGCCCTCAGCCCCAGCATTTT. It translates to CASSGQGPQPQHF.

This clone was observed at least ten times. The V and J genes are TRBV27 and TRBJ2-7; 7 bases are a match to TRBD1. Germline V gene sequence: CDR1 MNHEY, CDR2 SMNVEV (reference sequence). Trimming at V came to 4 bases and at J to 5 bases, leaving 11 bases not matched to a gene. The CDR3 spans 15 residues. CDR3 in amino acids: CASSYKQGYGHEQYF. The CDR3, as DNA: TGTGCCAGCAGTTACAAACAGGGGTACGGGCACGAGCAGTACTTC.

This clone has at least ten counts. This rearrangement joins TRBV2 to TRBJ1-4, with 9 bases that match TRBD1. Germline CDR1 and CDR2: SNHLY and FYNNEI. The V segment lost 6 bases and the J segment 7 bases; nucleotides outside the gene matches: 9. The CDR3 length is 15 residues. The CDR3 spells CASRPYRGLSEKLFF. The CDR3 coding sequence is TGTGCCAGCAGACCTTACAGGGGGCTAAGTGAAAAACTGTTTTTT.

This clone has a count of ten or more. The J gene is TRBJ1-2, the V gene TRBV5-1, with TRBD1 matching 7 bases. V shed 3 bases and J 4 bases; nucleotides not matched to a gene: 9. The CDR3 sequence is 15 residues long. CDR1 SGHRS and CDR2 YFSETQ come from the germline V gene. CDR3 protein: CASSSTGTVGYGYTF. Here the CDR3 DNA reads TGCGCCAGCAGCTCGACAGGGACGGTGGGCTATGGCTACACCTTC.

The sample holds many counts of this clone. The rearrangement uses TRBV6-5 and TRBJ1-1; TRBD1 is a possible D gene (5 bases). With 0 bases removed from V and 4 bases from J, the gap between germline ends came to 15 bases. Germline CDR1 reads MNHEY; CDR2 reads SVGAGI. The length of the CDR3 is 16 residues. CDR3 in amino acids: CASSYSTQGRGTEAFF. The CDR3, as DNA: TGTGCCAGCAGTTACTCGACTCAGGGAAGAGGCACTGAAGCTTTCTTT.

This clone was recorded at least ten times. The chain carries TRBV28 and TRBJ1-1, with a possible D match to TRBD1 (5 bases). Germline assignment: CDR1 MDHEN and CDR2 SYDVKM. Deletions cut 3 bases from V and 11 bases from J, with 13 bases between. The CDR3 length is 12 residues. CDR3 nucleotide sequence: TGTGCCAGCAGTTTGGGCCGACAGTTCGCTTTCTTT. The encoded protein is CASSLGRQFAFF.

The sample holds many counts of this clone. This chain connects TRBV18 to TRBJ1-2, with D tentatively TRBD1 (5 bases). Germline CDR1 KGHSH, CDR2 LQKENI. Trimming took off 2 bases at V and 6 bases at J, with 16 bases between the two ends. The CDR3 extends over 15 amino acids. CDR3 DNA sequence: TGTGCCAGCTCACCATCCAGGGACGGGGGAAATGGCTACACCTTC. Translation gives CASSPSRDGGNGYTF.

This clone showed up just a few times. The chain couples TRBV6-5 to TRBJ1-2; D perhaps matches TRBD1 (6 bases). The CDR3 consists of 15 residues. V shed 6 bases and J shed 5 bases, with 19 bases lying between them. Germline loops: CDR1 MNHEY, CDR2 SVGAGI. The CDR3 DNA reads as TGTGCCAGCAGAATGGGGGCCTCGGTCCTTTATGGCTACACCTTC. The encoded protein is CASRMGASVLYGYTF.

This clone occurred many times. The chain uses TRBV27 and TRBJ1-2; TRBD1 might be the D (5 bases). The CDR3 spans 14 residues. Looked up from germline, CDR1 is MNHEY and CDR2 is SMNVEV (reference sequence). Trimming cost V 0 bases and J 8 bases, with 13 bases left between them. The CDR3 is CASSLSAGWRGYTF. The CDR3 DNA reads as TGTGCCAGCAGTTTATCGGCAGGGTGGAGGGGCTACACCTTC.